This passage covers 10 T cell receptor beta chains from one sample sequenced in a study of T cell repertoires in cytomegalovirus infection. TCRdb ran MiXCR on the reads and lists one entry per CDR3 protein. The sample records roughly 180,000 distinct CDR3 sequences, less than 25% being singletons. For these receptors, no antigen is known. The source material was CD8+ T cells from cultured PBMCs, sampled from culture after CMV antigen stimulation. Every receptor here comes from a human donor in good health (CMV status not recorded). Some clones in this sample may be carry-over from other donors' samples.

This clonotype was seen many times. This chain connects TRBV4-1 to TRBJ2-5; no definite D call. V lost 3 bases and J 2 bases, leaving 1 base between the germline ends. Germline V CDR1 and CDR2: MGHRA, YSYEKL. This CDR3 comprises 11 residues. CDR3 in DNA: TGCGCCAGCAGCCAGCAAGAGACCCAGTACTTC. Translated: CASSQQETQYF.

This clonotype has more than one count but fewer than ten. The gene calls are TRBV11-3 and TRBJ1-1, with D hard to call. Per the germline V gene, CDR1 is SGHNT and CDR2 is YENEEA. The CDR3 spans 13 residues. Trimming left V 1 base short and J 4 bases short, with 7 bases between. The CDR3: CASSLGTATEAFF. CDR3 DNA sequence: TGTGCCAGCAGCTTAGGGACGGCCACTGAAGCTTTCTTT.

This chain links TRBV12-3 or TRBV12-4 with TRBJ2-1; TRBD1 might be the D (5 bases). Between the trimmed V and J ends, which lost 6 bases and 1 base, there was a span of 7 bases. The CDR3 extends over 13 amino acids. CDR3 nucleotides: TGTGCCAGCAGCCGACAGTCCTACAATGAGCAGTTCTTC. Encoded protein: CASSRQSYNEQFF.

The chain couples TRBV28 to TRBJ1-6; no reliable D call. The CDR3 length is 14 residues. The V gene lost 3 bases and the J gene lost 0 bases, with 3 bases spanning the gap. CDR1 is MDHEN and CDR2 is SYDVKM in the germline V gene. The CDR3 loop is CASSFLSYNSPLHF. CDR3 DNA: TGTGCCAGCAGTTTCCTCTCCTATAATTCACCCCTCCACTTT.

The V call is TRBV7-2, the J call TRBJ1-1; no clear D gene. Germline CDR1 reads SGHTA; CDR2 reads FQGNSA. The CDR3 extends over 13 amino acids. V was clipped by 6 bases and J by 1 base, with 9 bases between them. Here the CDR3 reads CASSSGKNTEAFF. As DNA, the CDR3 is TGTGCCAGCAGTTCCGGGAAGAACACTGAAGCTTTCTTT.

In this sample, this clonotype turned up a few times. CDR3 DNA: TGTGCCAGCAGCTTCTTTGCAACTAATGAAAAACTGTTTTTT. It encodes CASSFFATNEKLFF. The genes are TRBV7-9 and TRBJ1-4; no reliable D call. The CDR3 extends over 14 amino acids. V lost 3 bases and J lost 0, with 5 bases in between. From germline, CDR1 is SEHNR and CDR2 FQNEAQ (reference sequence).

This clonotype was seen repeatedly, ten times or more. The chain links TRBV30 to TRBJ1-1; no firm D call. Trimming shortened V by 3 bases and J by 7 bases, and 12 bases separated the two germline ends. Germline CDR1 GTSNPN, CDR2 SVGIG (reference sequence). There are 12 residues in the CDR3. CDR3 in amino acids: CAWRLPKLEAFF. The CDR3, as DNA: TGTGCCTGGAGACTACCTAAGCTTGAAGCTTTCTTT.

This rearrangement joins TRBV30 to TRBJ2-2; 10 bases align to TRBD2. V gave up 0 bases and J gave up 7 bases; unmatched junction bases: 5. Per germline, CDR1 GTSNPN and CDR2 SVGIG (reference sequence). The CDR3 sequence is 15 residues long. CDR3 coding DNA: TGTGCCTGGAGTGTTAAGCGGGGGGGCGTCGGGGAGCTGTTTTTT. It is translated as CAWSVKRGGVGELFF.

The chain combines TRBV7-2 with TRBJ2-5, with a tentative D call TRBD1 (5 bases). The CDR3 has 14 amino acids. Between the trimmed V and J ends, which lost 2 bases and 5 bases, there was a span of 12 bases. Per the germline V gene, CDR1 is SGHTA and CDR2 is FQGNSA. CDR3 nucleotide sequence: TGTGCCAGCAGCTTAAGGGGCTCGCGGGAGACCCAGTACTTC. This gives the protein CASSLRGSRETQYF.

The table lists this clonotype with a few counts. The rearrangement uses TRBV7-2 and TRBJ2-7; tentative D call: TRBD1 (6 bases). Deletions cut 6 bases from V and 0 bases from J, with 12 bases between. This CDR3 region has 14 residues. Germline CDR1 SGHTA, CDR2 FQGNSA. The CDR3 sequence: CASRRTDISYEQYF. CDR3 nucleotide sequence: TGTGCCAGCAGAAGGACAGACATCTCCTACGAGCAGTACTTC.